This T cell receptor beta chain was captured by sequencing in a study of OX40 agonist ivuxolimab in advanced cancers. Method: immunoSEQ multiplex PCR; TCRdb's copy keeps in-frame clones and lacks some. The sample carries roughly 20,000 clones, 79% recorded once. The CDR3 is 14 residues long. Trimming stripped 1 base from V and 1 base from J, with 8 bases between. Germline values: CDR1 SGHDT, CDR2 YYEEEE. The receptor's source is an adult with an advanced solid tumor such as melanoma, head and neck, liver or kidney cancer. V and J are TRBV5-6 and TRBJ2-5; no reliable D call. The sample was CD4+ or CD8+ T cells sorted from blood, taken in a trial of the OX40 agonist ivuxolimab. The CDR3 spells CASSLRGTQETQYF. The CDR3 DNA is TGTGCCAGCAGCTTGCGTGGCACCCAAGAGACCCAGTACTTC.